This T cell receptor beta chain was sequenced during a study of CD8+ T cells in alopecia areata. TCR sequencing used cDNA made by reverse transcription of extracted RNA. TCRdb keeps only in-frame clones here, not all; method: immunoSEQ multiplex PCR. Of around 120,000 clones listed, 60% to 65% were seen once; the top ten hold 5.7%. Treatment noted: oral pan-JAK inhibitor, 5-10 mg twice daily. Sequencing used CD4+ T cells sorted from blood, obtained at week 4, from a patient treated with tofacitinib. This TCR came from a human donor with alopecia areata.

The chain's CDR3 is CASSQDRLAGGETQYF. In nucleotides, the CDR3 is TGCGCCAGCAGCCAAGATCGGCTAGCGGGGGGTGAGACCCAGTACTTC. The V gene is TRBV4-3, the J gene TRBJ2-5; 11 bases fit TRBD2. J lost 5 bases, V lost 0 bases, and 5 bases had no gene match. Germline V CDR1 and CDR2: LGHNA, YSLEER. The CDR3 runs 16 residues.